This is a list of T cell receptor beta chains from one sample in a study of blood T cell repertoires in COVID-19. The table came from immunoSEQ multiplex PCR; TCRdb's copy has only in-frame clones and leaves some out. The sample contains around 140,000 clones, 80% of which appear only once. The specimen sequenced was peripheral blood. All receptors come from a man in his 70s who had recovered from COVID-19. CDR3s include the opening cysteine and the closing phenylalanine or tryptophan. D genes are given only for firm matches. Part of the rows lack a size; the others show once, few, many or a class for expanded clones.

d_gene: .
abundance: few
v_gene: TRBV5-4
j_gene: TRBJ2-2
len: 14
CDR3aa: CASSRPGFTGELFF
CDR3nt: TGTGCCAGCAGCAGGCCAGGGTTTACCGGGGAGCTGTTTTTT

d_gene: .
abundance: .
v_gene: TRBV6-2/TRBV6-3
j_gene: TRBJ2-7
len: 13
CDR3aa: CASSSDNSYEQYF
CDR3nt: TGTGCCAGCAGTTCGGACAACTCCTACGAGCAGTACTTC

d_gene: TRBD2
abundance: once
v_gene: TRBV10-1
j_gene: TRBJ2-7
len: 15
CDR3aa: CASSESGGSIYEQYF
CDR3nt: TGCGCCAGCAGTGAGTCGGGGGGGTCCATCTACGAGCAGTACTTC

d_gene: .
abundance: .
v_gene: TRBV6-6
j_gene: TRBJ1-1
len: 13
CDR3aa: CASSYSPFTEAFF
CDR3nt: TGTGCCAGCAGTTACTCCCCCTTCACTGAAGCTTTCTTT

d_gene: .
abundance: .
v_gene: TRBV27
j_gene: TRBJ2-2
len: 14
CDR3aa: CASSWGVGYGELFF
CDR3nt: TGTGCCAGCAGCTGGGGCGTCGGGTACGGGGAGCTGTTTTTT

d_gene: TRBD2
abundance: .
v_gene: TRBV24-1
j_gene: TRBJ2-1
len: 14
CDR3aa: CATSHGRESDEQFF
CDR3nt: TGTGCCACCAGCCACGGGCGGGAGTCCGATGAGCAGTTCTTC

d_gene: TRBD2
abundance: .
v_gene: TRBV13
j_gene: TRBJ2-1
len: 15
CDR3aa: CASSLGTSPFNEQFF
CDR3nt: TGTGCCAGCAGCTTAGGGACTAGCCCGTTCAATGAGCAGTTCTTC

d_gene: .
abundance: .
v_gene: TRBV4-1
j_gene: TRBJ2-1
len: 16
CDR3aa: CASSQVVIHILDEQFF
CDR3nt: TGCGCCAGCAGCCAAGTCGTTATACATATCCTGGATGAGCAGTTCTTC

d_gene: .
abundance: .
v_gene: TRBV5-1
j_gene: TRBJ2-1
len: 13
CDR3aa: CASSGRGHNEQFF
CDR3nt: TGCGCCAGCAGCGGCAGGGGACACAATGAGCAGTTCTTC

d_gene: TRBD2
abundance: .
v_gene: TRBV19
j_gene: TRBJ2-2
len: 14
CDR3aa: CASSPSGSPGELFF
CDR3nt: TGTGCCAGTAGTCCTAGCGGGAGCCCCGGGGAGCTGTTTTTT

d_gene: TRBD2
abundance: .
v_gene: TRBV18
j_gene: TRBJ2-1
len: 21
CDR3aa: CASSPGTGARASGRAYNEQFF
CDR3nt: TGTGCCAGCTCACCCGGAACAGGGGCGAGGGCTAGCGGGAGAGCCTACAATGAGCAGTTCTTC

d_gene: .
abundance: few
v_gene: TRBV12-3/TRBV12-4
j_gene: TRBJ2-5
len: 13
CDR3aa: CASSWGGPETQYF
CDR3nt: TGTGCCAGCAGTTGGGGGGGGCCGGAGACCCAGTACTTC

d_gene: .
abundance: .
v_gene: TRBV12-3/TRBV12-4
j_gene: TRBJ2-1
len: 13
CDR3aa: CASSNRGGSEQFF
CDR3nt: TGTGCCAGCAGTAACAGGGGAGGCAGTGAGCAGTTCTTC

d_gene: .
abundance: .
v_gene: TRBV7-2
j_gene: TRBJ1-1
len: 14
CDR3aa: CASSFGQRDTEAFF
CDR3nt: TGTGCCAGCAGCTTTGGACAGCGCGACACTGAAGCTTTCTTT

d_gene: .
abundance: .
v_gene: TRBV30
j_gene: TRBJ2-4
len: 16
CDR3aa: CAWSVRGAVAKNIQYF
CDR3nt: TGTGCCTGGAGTGTACGCGGGGCCGTGGCCAAAAACATTCAGTACTTC

d_gene: .
abundance: .
v_gene: TRBV27
j_gene: TRBJ2-7
len: 11
CDR3aa: CASSNYNEQYF
CDR3nt: TGTGCCAGCAGTAACTACAACGAGCAGTACTTC

d_gene: TRBD1
abundance: .
v_gene: TRBV10-3
j_gene: TRBJ1-1
len: 15
CDR3aa: CAISATGAGGTEAFF
CDR3nt: TGTGCCATCAGTGCTACAGGGGCGGGGGGGACTGAAGCTTTCTTT

d_gene: TRBD2
abundance: .
v_gene: TRBV18
j_gene: TRBJ2-1
len: 19
CDR3aa: CASSPFWAPGLAVDNEQFF
CDR3nt: TGTGCCAGCTCACCATTCTGGGCGCCGGGACTAGCGGTAGACAATGAGCAGTTCTTC

d_gene: .
abundance: few
v_gene: TRBV10-1
j_gene: TRBJ2-5
len: 13
CDR3aa: CASSARGEETQYF
CDR3nt: TGCGCCAGCAGCGCCAGGGGAGAGGAGACCCAGTACTTC